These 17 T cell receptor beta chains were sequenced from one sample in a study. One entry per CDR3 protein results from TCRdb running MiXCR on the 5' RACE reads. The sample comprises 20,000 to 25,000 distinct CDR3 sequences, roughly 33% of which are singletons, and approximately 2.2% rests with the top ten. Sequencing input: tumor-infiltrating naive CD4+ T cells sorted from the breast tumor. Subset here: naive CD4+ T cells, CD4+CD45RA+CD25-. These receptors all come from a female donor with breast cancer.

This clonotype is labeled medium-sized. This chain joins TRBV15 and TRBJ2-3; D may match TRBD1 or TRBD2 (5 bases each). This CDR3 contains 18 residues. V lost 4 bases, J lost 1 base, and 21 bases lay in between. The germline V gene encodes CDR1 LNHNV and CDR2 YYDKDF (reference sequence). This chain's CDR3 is CATSIGRVRGRGTDTQYF. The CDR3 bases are TGTGCCACCAGCATCGGGCGGGTACGGGGACGGGGCACAGATACGCAGTATTTT.

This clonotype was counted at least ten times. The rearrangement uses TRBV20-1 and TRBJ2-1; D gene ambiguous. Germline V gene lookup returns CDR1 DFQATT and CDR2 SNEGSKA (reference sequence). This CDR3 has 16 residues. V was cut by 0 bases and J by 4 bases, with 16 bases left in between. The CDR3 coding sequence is TGCAGTGCTAGAGATCCTGGGAAGGGTTGGTACAATGAGCAGTTCTTC. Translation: CSARDPGKGWYNEQFF.

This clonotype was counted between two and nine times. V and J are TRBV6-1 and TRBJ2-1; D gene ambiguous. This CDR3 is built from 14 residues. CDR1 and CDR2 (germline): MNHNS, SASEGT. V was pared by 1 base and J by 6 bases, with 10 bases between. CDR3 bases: TGTGCCAGCAGTGAAGGACGCAGACGCAATGAGCAGTTCTTC. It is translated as CASSEGRRRNEQFF.

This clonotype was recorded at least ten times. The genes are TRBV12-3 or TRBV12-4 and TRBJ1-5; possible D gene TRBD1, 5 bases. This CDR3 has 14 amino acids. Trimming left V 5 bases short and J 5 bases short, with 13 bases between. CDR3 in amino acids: CASSPGASYQPQHF. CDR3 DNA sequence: TGTGCCAGCAGTCCCGGGGCCTCATATCAGCCCCAGCATTTT.

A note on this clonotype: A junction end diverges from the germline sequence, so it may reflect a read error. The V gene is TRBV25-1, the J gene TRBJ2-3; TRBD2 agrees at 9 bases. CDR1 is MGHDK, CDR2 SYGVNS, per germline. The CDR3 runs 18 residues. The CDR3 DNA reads TGTACCAGCAGTGTTCAACATCCAGCGGGAGGCCGCCAAGATACGCAGTATTTT. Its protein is CTSSVQHPAGGRQDTQYF.

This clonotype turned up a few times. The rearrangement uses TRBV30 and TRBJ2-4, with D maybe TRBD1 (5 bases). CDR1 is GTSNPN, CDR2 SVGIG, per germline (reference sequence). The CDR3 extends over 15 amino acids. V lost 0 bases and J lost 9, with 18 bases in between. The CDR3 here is CAWSVGALLKGIQYF. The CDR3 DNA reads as TGTGCCTGGAGTGTAGGGGCCCTCCTGAAAGGCATTCAGTACTTC.

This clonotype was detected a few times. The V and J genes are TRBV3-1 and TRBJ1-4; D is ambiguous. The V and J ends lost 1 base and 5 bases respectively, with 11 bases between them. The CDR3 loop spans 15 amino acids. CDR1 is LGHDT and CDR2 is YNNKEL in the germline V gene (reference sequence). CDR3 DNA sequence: TGTGCCAGCAGCCAAGCCGGCGGTGGGAATGAAAAACTGTTTTTT. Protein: CASSQAGGGNEKLFF.

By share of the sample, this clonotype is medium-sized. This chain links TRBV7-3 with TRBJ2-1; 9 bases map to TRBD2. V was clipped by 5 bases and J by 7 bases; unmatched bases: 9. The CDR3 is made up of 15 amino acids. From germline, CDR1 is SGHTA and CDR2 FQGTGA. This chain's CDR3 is CASSPALAGRNEQFF. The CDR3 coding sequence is TGTGCCAGCAGCCCCGCCCTAGCGGGAAGAAATGAGCAGTTCTTC.

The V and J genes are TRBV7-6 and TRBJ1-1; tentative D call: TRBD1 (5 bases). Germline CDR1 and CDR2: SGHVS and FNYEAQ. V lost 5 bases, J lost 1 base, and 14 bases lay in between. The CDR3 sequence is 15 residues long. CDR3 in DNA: TGTGCCAGCAGCCTAACCGGGACTGGGAACACTGAAGCTTTCTTT. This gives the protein CASSLTGTGNTEAFF. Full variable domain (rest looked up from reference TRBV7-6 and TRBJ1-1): GAGVSQSPRYKVTKRGQDVALRCDPISGHVSLYWYRQALGQGPEFLTYFNYEAQQDKSGLPNDRFSAERPEGSISTLTIQRTEQRDSAMYRCASSLTGTGNTEAFFGQGTRLTVV.

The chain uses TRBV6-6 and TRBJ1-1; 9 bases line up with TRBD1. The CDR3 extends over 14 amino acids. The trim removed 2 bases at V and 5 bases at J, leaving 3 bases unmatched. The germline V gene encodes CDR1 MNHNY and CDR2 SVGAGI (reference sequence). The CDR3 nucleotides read TGTGCCAGCAGTTACGGACAGGGGAATACTGAAGCTTTCTTT. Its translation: CASSYGQGNTEAFF.

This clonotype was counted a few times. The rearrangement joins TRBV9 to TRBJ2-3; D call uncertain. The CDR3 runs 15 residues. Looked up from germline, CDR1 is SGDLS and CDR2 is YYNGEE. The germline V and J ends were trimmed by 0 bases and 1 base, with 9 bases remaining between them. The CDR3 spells CASSVGPIRTDTQYF. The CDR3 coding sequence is TGTGCCAGCAGCGTAGGACCTATTCGCACAGATACGCAGTATTTT.

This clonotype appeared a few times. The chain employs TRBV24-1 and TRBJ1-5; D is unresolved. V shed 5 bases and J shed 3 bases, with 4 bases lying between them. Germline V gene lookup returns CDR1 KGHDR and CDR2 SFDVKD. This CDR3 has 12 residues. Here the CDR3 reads CATSVDNQPQHF. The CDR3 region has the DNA TGTGCCACCAGTGTAGACAATCAGCCCCAGCATTTT.

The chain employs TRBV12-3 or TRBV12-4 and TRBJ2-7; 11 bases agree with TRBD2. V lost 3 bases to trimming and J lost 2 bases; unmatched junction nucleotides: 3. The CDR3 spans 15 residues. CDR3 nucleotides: TGTGCCAGCAGTTTCGGGACTAGCGGTACCTACGAGCAGTACTTC. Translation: CASSFGTSGTYEQYF.

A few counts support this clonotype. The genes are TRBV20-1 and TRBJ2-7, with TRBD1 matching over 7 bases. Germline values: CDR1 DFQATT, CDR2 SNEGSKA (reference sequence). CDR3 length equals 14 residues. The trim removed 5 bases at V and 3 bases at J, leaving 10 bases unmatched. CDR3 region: CSAGPGTDFYEQYF. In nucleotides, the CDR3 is TGCAGTGCTGGACCCGGGACAGACTTCTACGAGCAGTACTTC.

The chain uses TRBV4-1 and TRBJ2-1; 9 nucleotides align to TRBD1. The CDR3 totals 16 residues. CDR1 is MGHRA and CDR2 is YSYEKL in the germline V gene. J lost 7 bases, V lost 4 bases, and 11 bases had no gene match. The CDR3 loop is CASSRAGTGSKNEQFF. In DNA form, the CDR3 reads TGCGCCAGCAGCCGAGCCGGGACAGGGTCGAAGAATGAGCAGTTCTTC.

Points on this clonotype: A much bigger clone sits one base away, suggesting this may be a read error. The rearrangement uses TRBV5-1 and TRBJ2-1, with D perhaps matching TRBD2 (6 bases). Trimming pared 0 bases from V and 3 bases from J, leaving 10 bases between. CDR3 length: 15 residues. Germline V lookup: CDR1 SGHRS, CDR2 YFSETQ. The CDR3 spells CASSLERADYNEQFF. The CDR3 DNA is TGCGCCAGCAGCTTGGAGCGGGCCGACTACAATGAGCAGTTCTTC.

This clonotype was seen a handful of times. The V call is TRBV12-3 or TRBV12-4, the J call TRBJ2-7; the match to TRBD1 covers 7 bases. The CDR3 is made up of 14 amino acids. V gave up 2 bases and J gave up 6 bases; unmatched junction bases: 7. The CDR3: CASSLTRQGREQYF. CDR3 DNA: TGTGCCAGCAGTTTAACCCGACAGGGTCGCGAGCAGTACTTC.